Given below is one T cell receptor beta chain in context. These data come from a study of blood T cell repertoires in COVID-19. On the study more broadly: COVID-19 samples collected from the United States, Italy and Spain covered acute and convalescent phases.

Source study methods: Amplified reference gene primers provided the basis for estimating nucleated cell counts. Assay: immunoSEQ multiplex PCR; the TCRdb copy retains only in-frame clones and omits some. For V, J and clone size, that table is used; D and trimming come from the DNA. The sample has some 210,000 clones; around four fifths are singletons. The V segment lost 5 bases and the J segment 5 bases; nucleotides outside the gene matches: 12. Germline V CDR1 and CDR2: LNHDA, SQIVND (reference sequence). This CDR3 region has 17 residues. The sample comprised peripheral blood. The clonotype originates from a human donor in a cohort sampled during active COVID-19. The chain recombines TRBV19 with TRBJ2-2, with TRBD2 matching over 9 bases. Written as DNA, the CDR3 is TGTGCCAGTAGTCCGATCCCAGCGGGGGGAAAGACCGGGGAGCTGTTTTTT. It encodes CASSPIPAGGKTGELFF.